This T cell receptor beta chain was identified in a study of post-analysis software for immune sequencing data. A note on this clonotype: Its antigen remains unidentified.

Study findings and constraints: Compared with controls, patients showed significantly lower normalized Chao1 diversity. Comparison of patients with controls showed a handful of TRBV segments more frequent in patients, TRBV5-6, TRBV5-1 and TRBV20-1 among them.

Tagging with unique molecular identifiers was a feature of the TCR beta cDNA libraries. TCRdb used MiXCR to reprocess the PCR reads, holding one entry per CDR3 protein. The data show about 540,000 distinct CDR3 sequences, around 34% seen once. The CDR3 runs to 14 residues. Per the germline V gene, CDR1 is LGHNA and CDR2 is YNFKEQ. Sequenced: blood. The TCR comes from a girl aged 2-17 years with multiple sclerosis. The rearrangement links TRBV4-2 to TRBJ2-7; tentatively, D is TRBD1 (7 bases). Near its end, the DNA agrees better with TRBJ2-4, so the J call may be wrong. The CDR3 protein is CASSQGGDSNIQYF. The CDR3 nucleotides are TGTGCCAGCAGCCAAGGGGGGGACAGTAACATTCAGTACTTC.